The next 18 T cell receptor beta chains were all read from a single sample in a study of CD8+CD57+ T cells in acquired aplastic anemia. The template used for profiling TCR beta VDJ and CDR3 was genomic DNA. MiXCR was run by TCRdb on the reads, yielding one entry per CDR3 protein. The sample holds 150,000 to 200,000 distinct CDR3 sequences, under 75% seen once. Sample: sorted CD4+, CD8+, or CD8+CD57+ T cells (not recorded which) from PBMCs. These receptors all stem from a human donor in good health.

The chain is built from TRBV19 and TRBJ1-1; 9 nucleotides agree with TRBD1. This CDR3 is 15 amino acids long. The germline CDR1 and CDR2 sequences are LNHDA and SQIVND (reference sequence). Germline trimming cut 4 bases from V and 8 bases from J; bases unmatched to any gene: 11. Here the CDR3 reads CASSSMPGQGLEAFF. CDR3 DNA sequence: TGTGCCAGTAGTAGCATGCCGGGACAGGGTCTGGAAGCTTTCTTT.

This clonotype was picked up a small number of times. This sequence joins TRBV4-1 and TRBJ2-1, with 9 bases matching TRBD2. V was pared by 1 base and J by 8 bases, with 12 bases of the junction left unmatched. Looked up from germline, CDR1 is MGHRA and CDR2 is YSYEKL. CDR3 length: 17 amino acids. CDR3 nucleotides: TGCGCCAGCAGCCAAGTGTTGGCGGGAGGGTTCTCGGATGAGCAGTTCTTC. Residues: CASSQVLAGGFSDEQFF.

This clonotype was observed a single time. The CDR3 loop is CASSLVRGGTDTQYF. The CDR3 DNA reads TGCGCCAGCAGCTTGGTACGGGGGGGCACAGATACGCAGTATTTT. This chain connects TRBV5-1 to TRBJ2-3; 7 bases agree with TRBD2. Germline lookup yields CDR1 SGHRS and CDR2 YFSETQ. The V gene end was trimmed by 0 bases and the J gene end by 1 base; junction bases not matched to a gene: 2. This CDR3 comprises 15 residues. The whole variable domain, remainder taken from reference TRBV5-1 and TRBJ2-3, is KAGVTQTPRYLIKTRGQQVTLSCSPISGHRSVSWYQQTPGQGLQFLFEYFSETQRNKGNFPGRFSGRQFSNSRSEMNVSTLELGDSALYLCASSLVRGGTDTQYFGPGTRLTVL.

The chain links TRBV24-1 to TRBJ2-7; the match to TRBD1 covers 8 bases. Germline assignment: CDR1 KGHDR and CDR2 SFDVKD. The V segment lost 4 bases and the J segment 6 bases; nucleotides outside the gene matches: 4. There are 13 residues in the CDR3. The CDR3 DNA sequence: TGTGCCACCAGTGAACCAGGGGGCTTCGAGCAGTACTTC. It is translated as CATSEPGGFEQYF.

This chain links TRBV25-1 with TRBJ1-5; D is uncertain. Germline lookup yields CDR1 MGHDK and CDR2 SYGVNS. The CDR3 is 14 residues long. V gave up 3 bases and J gave up 6 bases, with 12 bases separating them. In DNA form, the CDR3 reads TGTGCCAGCAGTGACGCCTCCGTGAGTCAGCCCCAGCATTTT. Its translation is CASSDASVSQPQHF.

The chain couples TRBV7-2 to TRBJ2-7, with 9 nucleotides matching TRBD2. Losses at the gene ends were 5 bases for V and 4 bases for J; bases not matched to a gene: 6. The CDR3 is 14 residues long. The V gene's germline CDR1 is SGHTA and CDR2 FQGNSA. CDR3 amino acids: CASSLIAGDYEQYF. DNA for the CDR3: TGTGCCAGCAGCCTTATAGCGGGAGATTACGAGCAGTACTTC.

V usage is TRBV4-3 and J usage is TRBJ1-5; 9 bases fit TRBD1. The CDR3 is 16 amino acids. Germline lookup yields CDR1 LGHNA and CDR2 YSLEER. After removal of 0 bases from V and 5 bases from J, the junction contained 5 bases not matched to a gene. The CDR3 DNA sequence: TGCGCCAGCAGCCAAGAGGGGACAGGGTCTTATCAGCCCCAGCATTTT. As protein: CASSQEGTGSYQPQHF.

Many counts were recorded for this clonotype. The CDR3 coding sequence is TGCGCCAGCAGCCAAACCCTAGTCTCCTACGAGCAGTACTTC. Its translation is CASSQTLVSYEQYF. V gene TRBV4-1 combines with J gene TRBJ2-7, with D uncertain. The CDR3 is made up of 14 amino acids. Deletions cut 2 bases from V and 0 bases from J, with 8 bases between. From germline, CDR1 is MGHRA and CDR2 YSYEKL.

This clonotype has a single count. The gene calls are TRBV5-4 and TRBJ1-6; D is possibly TRBD1 (6 bases). The V end lost 0 bases, the J end lost 6 bases, and 10 bases lay between the germline ends. This CDR3 has 15 residues. Looked up from germline, CDR1 is SGHNT and CDR2 is YYREEE (reference sequence). Here the CDR3 reads CASSLERGFNSPLHF. CDR3 sequence (DNA): TGTGCCAGCAGCTTGGAGAGGGGGTTTAATTCACCCCTCCACTTT.

The gene calls are TRBV12-3 or TRBV12-4 and TRBJ2-7; the D is unclear. This CDR3 contains 13 residues. The CDR3 nucleotides are TGTGCTAGTGGGCCTGGGTCTTCCTACGAGCAGTACTTC. Protein product: CASGPGSSYEQYF.

This chain links TRBV11-2 with TRBJ1-1, with D unresolved. The CDR3 runs 15 residues. Germline V gene data show CDR1 as SGHAT and CDR2 as FQNNGV. V was shortened by 4 bases and J by 1 base, with 13 bases between the two germline ends. DNA of the CDR3: TGTGCCAGCAGCTCCACGGACCTGGGGAACACTGAAGCTTTCTTT. Translated: CASSSTDLGNTEAFF. The whole variable domain, remainder taken from reference TRBV11-2 and TRBJ1-1, is EAGVAQSPRYKIIEKRQSVAFWCNPISGHATLYWYQQILGQGPKLLIQFQNNGVVDDSQLPKDRFSAERLKGVDSTLKIQPAKLEDSAVYLCASSSTDLGNTEAFFGQGTRLTVV.

V gene TRBV11-2 combines with J gene TRBJ2-1, with 9 nucleotides matching TRBD2. CDR1 and CDR2 from the germline V gene are SGHAT and FQNNGV. The ends lost 5 bases at V and 2 bases at J; junction bases unmatched: 10. The CDR3 consists of 17 residues. The chain's CDR3 is CASSVRAAGGAYNEQFF. Written as DNA, the CDR3 is TGTGCCAGCAGCGTCCGCGCAGCGGGGGGAGCCTACAATGAGCAGTTCTTC.

This clonotype was counted ten times or more. Germline is not matched at one junction end, which may reflect a read error. The gene calls are TRBV9 and TRBJ2-1; the match to TRBD2 covers 10 bases. The CDR3 consists of 13 residues. Per the germline V gene, CDR1 is SGDLS and CDR2 is YYNGEE. The CDR3 DNA is TGTGCCAGCAGCGTAGGGCTAGCGGGAGACGAGCTCTTC. It translates to CASSVGLAGDELF. The full variable domain, with the rest looked up from reference TRBV9 and TRBJ2-1, is DSGVTQTPKHLITATGQRVTLRCSPRSGDLSVYWYQQSLDQGLQFLIQYYNGEERAKGNILERFSAQQFPDLHSELNLSSLELGDSALYFCASSVGLAGDELFGPGTRLTVL.

Comment on this clonotype: It is likely a read error, because the conserved phenylalanine at the end of the CDR3 is missing. V is TRBV29-1 and J is TRBJ2-1; D is perhaps TRBD2 (5 bases). Trimming removed 4 bases from V and 10 bases from J, with 17 bases in between. CDR1 and CDR2 from the germline V gene are SQVTM and ANQGSEA. The CDR3 contains 13 residues. The CDR3 protein is CSVGLAGTYEQFS. The CDR3 nucleotides read TGCAGCGTTGGGCTAGCAGGCACCTACGAGCAGTTCTCC.

This clonotype was seen repeatedly, ten times or more. V is TRBV4-1 and J is TRBJ2-3; 9 bases fit TRBD1. V was clipped by 2 bases and J by 2 bases; unmatched bases: 14. CDR1 and CDR2 from the germline V gene are MGHRA and YSYEKL. The CDR3 sequence is 19 residues long. This chain's CDR3 is CASSQPLVPGTGNTDTQYF. The CDR3 DNA reads TGCGCCAGCAGCCAACCTTTAGTGCCCGGGACAGGGAACACAGATACGCAGTATTTT.

The chain uses TRBV29-1 and TRBJ2-1, with unresolved D. The CDR3 extends over 14 amino acids. Germline CDR1 and CDR2: SQVTM and ANQGSEA. With 4 bases removed from V and 4 bases from J, the gap between germline ends came to 14 bases. The CDR3 loop reads CSVVGLASYNEQFF. The CDR3 DNA reads as TGCAGCGTTGTCGGGCTGGCGTCGTACAATGAGCAGTTCTTC.

V usage is TRBV11-1 and J usage is TRBJ2-7; the match to TRBD2 covers 7 bases. The CDR3 is 13 amino acids. Germline V gene data show CDR1 as SGHAT and CDR2 as FQDESV (reference sequence). V shed 5 bases, J shed 2 bases, and the junction held 3 bases outside the gene matches. The DNA of the CDR3 is TGTGCCAGCAGCGCGGGACTAACCTACGAGCAGTACTTC. Protein sequence: CASSAGLTYEQYF.

J is TRBJ1-2 and V is TRBV7-2; 8 nucleotides agree with TRBD1. This CDR3 has 11 residues. V lost 4 bases to trimming and J lost 11 bases; unmatched junction nucleotides: 3. In germline, CDR1 is SGHTA, CDR2 FQGNSA. CDR3 amino acids: CASSSGQGYTF. The CDR3 coding sequence is TGTGCCAGCAGCTCCGGACAGGGTTACACCTTC.